The T cell receptor (beta chain) described here comes from a study of blood T cell repertoires in COVID-19. Study summary: T cells, B-cell-depleted T cells, or PBMCs provided the cDNA or gDNA that served as material.

Only in-frame clones appear in the TCRdb table, and some are missing; sequencing was by immunoSEQ multiplex PCR. Found here are around 300,000 clones, more than 80% of them singletons; the top ten hold 3%. The germline CDR1 and CDR2 sequences are MDHEN and SYDVKM. The trim removed 8 bases at V and 4 bases at J, leaving 1 base unmatched. CDR3 length equals 12 residues. What was sequenced was peripheral blood. This sequence was found in a woman aged 25 to 39 with active or convalescent COVID-19. V and J are TRBV28 and TRBJ1-5; TRBD1 matches at 8 bases. The DNA for the CDR3 is TGTGCCAGCGGGACAGGTAATCAGCCCCAGCATTTT. Amino acid sequence: CASGTGNQPQHF.